This TCR beta chain was retrieved from a study of blood T cells in healthy people across ages. Comment on this clonotype: The antigen is undetermined.

The germline V and J ends were trimmed by 1 base and 8 bases, with 7 bases remaining between them. CDR3 length equals 12 residues. Germline V CDR1 and CDR2: SGHRS, YFSETQ. It was with a sample-barcoded 5' primer and a J-beta primer mix that a second PCR of roughly 6 to 11 cycles was run. From the 5' RACE reads, TCRdb called clonotypes with MiXCR, one entry per CDR3 protein. The table includes roughly 700,000 distinct CDR3 sequences, roughly 50% detected once. Overall study findings and caveats: Significant beta diversity loss was already apparent by age roughly 40, declining roughly linearly. Higher diversity and more naive CD4+ cells were features of long-lived donors, compared to aged donors. Researchers report that TCR beta diversity correlated strongly with naive T cell percentage.

The sequence came from a woman aged 55-70 years in good health. The material sequenced was blood. The chain employs TRBV5-1 and TRBJ2-1; D is perhaps TRBD2 (6 bases). The CDR3 DNA reads as TGCGCCAGCAGCTTGTGGAGGGATGAGCAGTTCTTC. Amino acids: CASSLWRDEQFF.